The sequence of this T cell receptor beta chain was determined in a study of cytomegalovirus exposure and HLA in healthy donors. Study-level points and caveats: Earlier analysis yielded a pattern in which most TCR beta V segments were productive about 90% or about 30% of the time. Available immune exposure information was restricted to CMV serostatus only.

The study ran its PCR with 60 Vbeta and 13 Jbeta primers. The data were produced by immunoSEQ multiplex PCR, yet TCRdb's version contains in-frame clones alone and is incomplete. The sample gives some 150,000 clones, roughly 80% of which show up once; 3% to 3.5% is in the top ten. Per germline, CDR1 ENHRY and CDR2 SYGVKD. V lost 6 bases, J lost 0 bases, and 11 bases stayed unmatched. The CDR3 contains 17 residues. With respect to this clone: Its antigen is undetermined.

The TCR comes from a man between 35 and 55 years old in good health and CMV-seronegative. This chain joins TRBV10-3 and TRBJ2-3; TRBD1 agrees at 8 bases. Sequencing was carried out using PBMCs. CDR3 residues: CAISLNYRGTSTDTQYF. DNA of the CDR3: TGTGCCATCAGCCTCAACTACAGGGGGACGAGCACAGATACGCAGTATTTT.